This T cell receptor (beta chain) was documented in a study of Graves' ophthalmopathy and Graves' hyperthyroidism. CAS ≥3, NOSPECS ≥4, moderate-to-severe activity and duration under 3 months marked donors with ophthalmopathy. Clinical symptoms, serum thyroxine, TRAb, thyroid ultrasound and orbital computed tomography were relied on for diagnosis. The CDR3 is 8 amino acids. Study conclusions and caveats: Most clonotypes expanded in thyroid above 0.001 frequency were present in blood too.

Scientists amplified the TCR beta CDR3 regions from RNA transcripts. First-round RT-PCR relied on HTBI primers, and a second-round multiplex PCR came next. TCRdb fed the multiplex PCR reads into MiXCR, producing one record per CDR3 protein. The table lists 650,000 to 900,000 distinct CDR3 sequences, roughly 41% of them singletons. This clonotype was counted a few times. Antigen specificity is unknown. At one end the junction does not follow the germline gene, possibly because of a read error. The gene calls are TRBV12-3 or TRBV12-4 and TRBJ2-7; D remains ambiguous. The TCR comes from an adult man with Graves' ophthalmopathy. Sequencing used peripheral blood. DNA for the CDR3: TGTGCCAGCAGTTTCAACAGCTTC. This translates into CASSFNSF.